This entry describes one T cell receptor beta chain. Libraries were prepared by immunoSEQ multiplex PCR; TCRdb keeps only in-frame clonotypes and omits some of them. The data hold roughly 250,000 clones, with approximately 88% observed a single time. Living in 24 US areas, the participants were between roughly 18 and 95 years of age. Assignments of participants to cohorts depended upon their own reported clinical history. Exposed participants encountered a COVID-19 case during the 2 weeks preceding study entry. The sample originates from a study of blood T cell repertoires in COVID-19. The CDR3 totals 15 residues. The V and J ends lost 0 bases and 4 bases respectively, with 13 bases between them. Germline-derived CDR1 and CDR2 are SGHDT and YYEEEE.

The clonotype comes from a woman aged 35 to 49 who had been exposed to COVID-19. The sequenced sample was PBMCs or T cells enriched from blood (not recorded which). This sequence joins TRBV5-6 and TRBJ1-2; no reliable D call. The CDR3 sequence: CASSLGPGSGYGYTF. The CDR3 nucleotides are TGTGCCAGCAGCTTGGGGCCGGGTTCCGGCTATGGCTACACCTTC.